This T cell receptor (beta chain) emerged from a study of PD-1 blockade in classical Hodgkin lymphoma. Study-level points and caveats: There was a significant rise in CD4+ TCR diversity by C4D1, with no such rise for CD8+. Nivolumab starters within 1 year of ASCT were excluded.

Every single patient, without exception, relapsed after autologous stem cell transplantation, and brentuximab vedotin exposure varied. Unmatched junction bases numbered 5, after V lost 5 bases and J lost 0 bases. The CDR3 totals 15 residues. Looked up from germline, CDR1 is SGHVS and CDR2 is FNYEAQ. Method: immunoSEQ multiplex PCR; TCRdb's copy keeps in-frame clones and lacks some. Of tens of thousands of clones in the sample, 88% are singletons; the top ten hold about an eighth. Worth noting for this clone: Its antigen is as yet unknown.

This receptor was identified in a human donor with classical Hodgkin lymphoma. The V gene is TRBV7-6, the J gene TRBJ1-1, with TRBD1 matching 8 bases. Sequenced material: peripheral blood mononuclear cells (PBMCs), taken at baseline. Here the CDR3 reads CASSPGQGLNTEAFF. The CDR3 nucleotides are TGTGCCAGCAGCCCAGGACAGGGTCTGAACACTGAAGCTTTCTTT.